The 30 T cell receptor beta chains listed next were all sequenced from one sample in a study of CD8 T cells in ankylosing spondylitis. Via MiXCR, TCRdb re-called the 5' RACE reads, giving one row per CDR3 protein. The repertoire includes 200,000 to 250,000 distinct CDR3 sequences, roughly a tenth of them detected once, and under 25% sits in the top ten. The sample was blood, either unsorted or a sorted T cell fraction (not recorded which). Receptors were obtained from a male donor with ankylosing spondylitis or in good health (not recorded which).

This clonotype was seen ten or more times. The rearrangement joins TRBV7-9 to TRBJ2-5, with a weak D call TRBD2 (6 bases). Trimming took 5 bases from V and 5 from J, leaving 15 bases between them. The CDR3 runs to 14 residues. Germline V gene sequence: CDR1 SEHNR, CDR2 FQNEAQ (reference sequence). The CDR3 bases are TGTGCCAGCAGCCTGACGCGGGGTATGGAGACCCAGTACTTC. The encoded protein is CASSLTRGMETQYF.

This clonotype was observed many times. V is TRBV5-1 and J is TRBJ1-2; TRBD1 matches 7 bases. CDR3 size: 12 residues. CDR1 and CDR2 (germline): SGHRS, YFSETQ. J was trimmed by 4 bases and V by 5 bases; bases with no gene match: 2. CDR3 in amino acids: CASRRDSYGYTF. The DNA for the CDR3 is TGCGCCAGCAGACGGGACAGCTATGGCTACACCTTC.

To note about this clonotype: Since a much larger clone is just one base distant, this may be a read error. The CDR3 does not end in the conserved phenylalanine or tryptophan, so this is likely a read error. The V call is TRBV5-1, the J call TRBJ2-1; 13 bases line up with TRBD2. J was trimmed by 8 bases and V by 0 bases; bases with no gene match: 11. This CDR3 has 18 residues. Germline V lookup: CDR1 SGHRS, CDR2 YFSETQ. CDR3 amino acids: CASSLGLAGGGSRDEQFL. The CDR3 region has the DNA TGCGCCAGCAGCTTGGGACTAGCGGGGGGCGGGTCTAGAGATGAGCAGTTCTTG.

The chain uses TRBV3-1 and TRBJ2-1, with TRBD1 as a possible D gene (6 bases). The germline CDR1 and CDR2 sequences are LGHDT and YNNKEL (reference sequence). Deletions cut 8 bases from V and 0 bases from J, with 20 bases between. CDR3 length: 17 residues. The chain's CDR3 is CASSLSAGDVSYNEQFF. CDR3 sequence (DNA): TGTGCCAGCTCTCTCAGTGCAGGGGATGTCTCCTACAATGAGCAGTTCTTC.

This chain joins TRBV27 and TRBJ2-7; 8 nucleotides match TRBD1. V trimming: 6 bases; J trimming: 0 bases; junction bases outside the gene matches: 4. This CDR3 comprises 14 residues. Germline V lookup: CDR1 MNHEY, CDR2 SMNVEV (reference sequence). CDR3 DNA sequence: TGTGCCAGCAGCTACAGGGGGGACTCCTACGAGCAGTACTTC. This sequence encodes CASSYRGDSYEQYF.

This clonotype was picked up a small number of times. The V call is TRBV7-2, the J call TRBJ1-1; unclear D gene. This CDR3 contains 17 residues. V lost 1 base and J 0 bases, leaving 15 bases between the germline ends. Germline V lookup: CDR1 SGHTA, CDR2 FQGNSA. CDR3 in amino acids: CASSLGRWETMNTEAFF. The CDR3 region has the DNA TGTGCCAGCAGCTTAGGCCGATGGGAAACCATGAACACTGAAGCTTTCTTT.

This clonotype was counted ten times or more. This chain joins TRBV10-3 and TRBJ2-2, with TRBD1 identical over 7 bases. This CDR3 has 16 amino acids. V trimming: 10 bases; J trimming: 6 bases; junction bases outside the gene matches: 17. Per the germline V gene, CDR1 is ENHRY and CDR2 is SYGVKD. The CDR3 nucleotides are TGTGCCACCCAAAAGGCCACAGGGGAAGTCGCCGGGGAGCTGTTTTTT. Protein sequence: CATQKATGEVAGELFF.

This clonotype was seen ten or more times. V gene TRBV12-3 or TRBV12-4 combines with J gene TRBJ1-1, with D maybe TRBD1 (5 bases). The V end lost 0 bases, the J end lost 5 bases, and 10 bases lay between the germline ends. The CDR3 is 14 amino acids. CDR3 nucleotides: TGTGCCAGCAGTTTAGCAGGGACTGAAACTGAAGCTTTCTTT. Its protein is CASSLAGTETEAFF.

This clonotype was seen many times. The V gene is TRBV5-1, the J gene TRBJ1-2; D call uncertain. V was pared by 2 bases and J by 4 bases, with 12 bases between. The CDR3 has 14 residues. Germline V gene data show CDR1 as SGHRS and CDR2 as YFSETQ. The DNA of the CDR3 is TGCGCCAGCAGCTTCGAAACTGCTATCTATGGCTACACCTTC. Its translation: CASSFETAIYGYTF. Complete variable domain (other parts from reference TRBV5-1 and TRBJ1-2): KAGVTQTPRYLIKTRGQQVTLSCSPISGHRSVSWYQQTPGQGLQFLFEYFSETQRNKGNFPGRFSGRQFSNSRSEMNVSTLELGDSALYLCASSFETAIYGYTFGSGTRLTVV.

The chain employs TRBV11-3 and TRBJ2-3; 8 nucleotides match TRBD2. The CDR3 consists of 15 residues. V trimming: 5 bases; J trimming: 0 bases; junction bases outside the gene matches: 4. The germline V gene has CDR1 SGHNT and CDR2 YENEEA. In DNA, the CDR3 is TGTGCCAGCAGCCGGTCTAGCGGGAGCACAGATACGCAGTATTTT. Translated: CASSRSSGSTDTQYF.

V and J are TRBV5-1 and TRBJ1-4; TRBD1 matches 7 bases. Germline CDR1 and CDR2: SGHRS and YFSETQ. CDR3 length: 16 residues. The V segment lost 4 bases and the J segment 0 bases; nucleotides outside the gene matches: 6. The CDR3 reads CASSATGDATNEKLFF. The CDR3 nucleotides read TGCGCCAGCAGCGCAACAGGGGATGCAACTAATGAAAAACTGTTTTTT. Looking up the rest from reference TRBV5-1 and TRBJ1-4 gives the full variable domain: KAGVTQTPRYLIKTRGQQVTLSCSPISGHRSVSWYQQTPGQGLQFLFEYFSETQRNKGNFPGRFSGRQFSNSRSEMNVSTLELGDSALYLCASSATGDATNEKLFFGSGTQLSVL.

The rearrangement links TRBV7-3 to TRBJ2-7, with 9 positions matching TRBD2. This CDR3 is 15 amino acids long. The germline CDR1 and CDR2 sequences are SGHTA and FQGTGA. V shed 2 bases, J shed 1 base, and the junction held 3 bases outside the gene matches. The CDR3 loop reads CASSLDSGGSYEQYF. CDR3 bases: TGTGCCAGCAGCTTAGACAGCGGGGGGTCCTACGAGCAGTACTTC.

This clonotype occurred many times. The V and J genes are TRBV5-1 and TRBJ2-7, with 7 nucleotides matching TRBD1. V lost 0 bases, J lost 5 bases, and 8 bases stayed unmatched. This CDR3 contains 15 residues. In germline, CDR1 is SGHRS, CDR2 YFSETQ. CDR3 region: CASSLAGQSSNEQYF. CDR3 in DNA: TGCGCCAGCAGCTTGGCGGGACAGTCTTCAAACGAGCAGTACTTC. The full variable domain, rest sourced from reference TRBV5-1 and TRBJ2-7, is KAGVTQTPRYLIKTRGQQVTLSCSPISGHRSVSWYQQTPGQGLQFLFEYFSETQRNKGNFPGRFSGRQFSNSRSEMNVSTLELGDSALYLCASSLAGQSSNEQYFGPGTRLTVT.

This clonotype was recorded at least ten times. The CDR3 DNA is TGCGCCAGCAGCTTGGAGGCACCGAGCTCTGGAAACACCATATATTTT. Protein product: CASSLEAPSSGNTIYF. V and J are TRBV5-1 and TRBJ1-3; no clear D. In germline, CDR1 is SGHRS, CDR2 YFSETQ. The ends were cut back, 0 bases at V and 0 bases at J, with 10 bases in the middle. The CDR3 spans 16 residues. The complete variable domain, with remaining parts taken from reference TRBV5-1 and TRBJ1-3, reads KAGVTQTPRYLIKTRGQQVTLSCSPISGHRSVSWYQQTPGQGLQFLFEYFSETQRNKGNFPGRFSGRQFSNSRSEMNVSTLELGDSALYLCASSLEAPSSGNTIYFGEGSWLTVV.

This clonotype was observed many times. The chain joins TRBV2 to TRBJ2-1; 7 bases line up with TRBD1. V lost 8 bases, J lost 0 bases, and 7 bases stayed unmatched. Germline CDR1 SNHLY, CDR2 FYNNEI. The CDR3 consists of 15 residues. In DNA form, the CDR3 reads TGTGCCAGCCTTACAGGGGAGAGCTCCTACAATGAGCAGTTCTTC. Translated: CASLTGESSYNEQFF.

In its sample, this clonotype was seen a few times. The chain carries TRBV12-3 or TRBV12-4 and TRBJ2-1; 10 positions agree with TRBD2. The CDR3 sequence is 15 residues long. V was pared by 6 bases and J by 6 bases, with 8 bases of the junction left unmatched. This CDR3 reads CASSSTSGARNEQFF. CDR3 sequence (DNA): TGTGCCAGCAGCTCCACTAGCGGGGCTCGCAATGAGCAGTTCTTC.

The chain combines TRBV20-1 with TRBJ1-2; D remains unclear. V lost 1 base and J 7 bases, leaving 13 bases between the germline ends. This CDR3 has 13 amino acids. CDR1 and CDR2 from the germline V gene are DFQATT and SNEGSKA (reference sequence). This CDR3 reads CSARGSGGSGYTF. The DNA for the CDR3 is TGCAGTGCTAGAGGCTCGGGCGGGAGTGGCTACACCTTC.

This clonotype was detected ten times or more. V and J are TRBV5-1 and TRBJ1-1, with a tentative D call TRBD1 (5 bases). The germline V and J ends were trimmed by 0 bases and 4 bases, with 16 bases remaining between them. The CDR3 extends over 16 amino acids. In germline, CDR1 is SGHRS, CDR2 YFSETQ. CDR3 DNA sequence: TGCGCCAGCAGCTTGGCCTCTAGTCTACAGGTCACTGAAGCTTTCTTT. Residues: CASSLASSLQVTEAFF.

This clonotype has only a few counts. This chain joins TRBV20-1 and TRBJ2-7; 14 nucleotides agree with TRBD2. CDR1 and CDR2 from the germline V gene are DFQATT and SNEGSKA (reference sequence). The CDR3 totals 18 residues. The J segment lost 2 bases and the V segment lost 0 bases, leaving 9 bases of the junction unmatched. CDR3: CSARDPGTSGGPPYEQYF. In DNA form, the CDR3 reads TGCAGTGCTAGAGATCCGGGGACTAGCGGGGGCCCCCCCTACGAGCAGTACTTC.

This rearrangement joins TRBV20-1 to TRBJ2-7; 7 bases agree with TRBD1. The CDR3 has 14 residues. Germline-derived CDR1 and CDR2 are DFQATT and SNEGSKA (reference sequence). V lost 1 base to trimming and J lost 0 bases; unmatched junction nucleotides: 3. CDR3 protein: CSARGQGRSYEQYF. The CDR3 DNA sequence: TGCAGTGCTAGAGGACAGGGCCGCTCCTACGAGCAGTACTTC.

As for this clonotype: With a much larger clone just one base away, this may be a read error. The chain is built from TRBV7-3 and TRBJ2-7, with TRBD1 matching over 7 bases. This CDR3 contains 13 residues. The germline V gene encodes CDR1 SGHTA and CDR2 FQGTGA. The CDR3 DNA sequence: TGTGCCCGCAGCTCAGCCGGGACAGAAGAGCAGTACTTC. This translates into CARSSAGTEEQYF.

This clonotype was detected a few times. This sequence joins TRBV7-6 and TRBJ2-5; unclear D gene. The V end was cut by 1 base, the J end by 7 bases, with 16 bases between. Germline V gene lookup returns CDR1 SGHVS and CDR2 FNYEAQ. The CDR3 has 15 residues. CDR3 amino acids: CASSLGSGPAPTQYF. In nucleotides, the CDR3 is TGTGCCAGCAGCTTAGGCTCCGGGCCTGCCCCGACCCAGTACTTC.

The V gene is TRBV7-6, the J gene TRBJ2-2; D is perhaps TRBD1 or TRBD2 (5 bases each). CDR3 length equals 17 residues. Per the germline V gene, CDR1 is SGHVS and CDR2 is FNYEAQ. The V and J ends lost 7 bases and 0 bases respectively, with 18 bases between them. CDR3 sequence reads: CASTLSTGTTNTGELFF. In DNA form, the CDR3 reads TGTGCCAGCACCCTCTCCACCGGGACCACGAACACCGGGGAGCTGTTTTTT.

The sample holds a few counts of this clonotype. The rearrangement links TRBV5-1 to TRBJ2-5; a possible D gene is TRBD2 (6 bases). The CDR3 is 15 amino acids. Germline CDR1 reads SGHRS; CDR2 reads YFSETQ. V lost 2 bases and J lost 2, with 13 bases in between. The CDR3 DNA sequence: TGCGCCAGCAGCTTATACGGGACTTTTCAAGAGACCCAGTACTTC. This sequence encodes CASSLYGTFQETQYF.

This clonotype was recorded at least ten times. The CDR3 DNA sequence: TGTGCCAGCAGTACACTCCCCGTCACGAACATTCAGTACTTC. This gives the protein CASSTLPVTNIQYF. This chain connects TRBV12-3 or TRBV12-4 to TRBJ2-4; no clear D. This CDR3 is built from 14 residues. The V gene lost 5 bases and the J gene lost 7 bases, with 15 bases spanning the gap.

V gene TRBV5-1 combines with J gene TRBJ2-1, with 11 bases identical to TRBD2. CDR3 length: 14 amino acids. After removal of 2 bases from V and 9 bases from J, the junction contained 4 bases not matched to a gene. Germline CDR1 and CDR2: SGHRS and YFSETQ. The CDR3 here is CASSFLAGGGEQFF. The CDR3 DNA reads TGCGCCAGCAGCTTCCTAGCGGGGGGCGGTGAGCAGTTCTTC.

This clonotype was seen repeatedly, ten times or more. This chain connects TRBV5-1 to TRBJ1-5, with D unresolved. The CDR3 has 13 amino acids. Per the germline V gene, CDR1 is SGHRS and CDR2 is YFSETQ. Trimming left V 5 bases short and J 5 bases short, with 11 bases between. This chain's CDR3 is CASSSGVDQPQHF. CDR3 nucleotide sequence: TGCGCCAGCAGTTCGGGCGTTGATCAGCCCCAGCATTTT.

The chain recombines TRBV24-1 with TRBJ2-5; 7 bases agree with TRBD1. This CDR3 spans 15 amino acids. Germline CDR1 is KGHDR and CDR2 is SFDVKD. Trimming removed 3 bases from V and 5 bases from J; junction bases left unmatched: 8. The CDR3 loop reads CATSDPKGGGETQYF. The CDR3 DNA reads TGTGCCACCAGTGATCCCAAAGGGGGCGGCGAGACCCAGTACTTC.

This clonotype has a count of ten or more. V is TRBV29-1 and J is TRBJ2-7; D is unresolved. This CDR3 has 13 residues. V was trimmed by 1 base and J by 0 bases, leaving 7 bases between them. From germline, CDR1 is SQVTM and CDR2 ANQGSEA. In DNA, the CDR3 is TGCAGCGTTGAAGTGCAGAGCTCCTACGAGCAGTACTTC. The encoded protein is CSVEVQSSYEQYF.

This clonotype was seen ten or more times. The V gene is TRBV5-1, the J gene TRBJ1-6, with 9 positions matching TRBD1. J was trimmed by 5 bases and V by 4 bases; bases with no gene match: 7. The germline V gene has CDR1 SGHRS and CDR2 YFSETQ. The CDR3 extends over 16 amino acids. The CDR3 here is CASSAGTGRHNSPLHF. CDR3 DNA: TGCGCCAGCAGCGCCGGGACAGGGCGTCATAATTCACCCCTCCACTTT.